These 15 T cell receptor beta chains originate from one sample sequenced in a study of cytomegalovirus exposure and HLA in healthy donors. The PCR made use of 60 Vbeta and 13 Jbeta primers. Produced via immunoSEQ multiplex PCR; TCRdb's table is partial and in-frame only. The table lists around 150,000 clones, roughly 77% of them singletons. Sequencing input: PBMCs. The receptors originated from a man under 40 in good health and CMV-seropositive.

V gene TRBV7-9 combines with J gene TRBJ2-3, with TRBD2 as a possible D gene (6 bases). The CDR3 runs 13 residues. The germline CDR1 and CDR2 sequences are SEHNR and FQNEAQ (reference sequence). V gave up 5 bases and J gave up 1 base, with 7 bases separating them. The CDR3 loop reads CASSPGGTDTQYF. The CDR3 DNA reads TGTGCCAGCAGCCCGGGGGGCACAGATACGCAGTATTTT.

This sequence joins TRBV6-6 and TRBJ2-3; possible D gene TRBD2, 7 bases. CDR1 is MNHNY and CDR2 is SVGAGI in the germline V gene (reference sequence). The CDR3 totals 14 residues. The V and J ends lost 8 bases and 1 base respectively, with 13 bases between them. The CDR3 is CASLRGPRTDTQYF. The CDR3 region has the DNA TGTGCCAGCTTGCGGGGGCCCCGCACAGATACGCAGTATTTT.

This chain connects TRBV28 to TRBJ2-1, with D tentatively TRBD1 (5 bases). Trimming removed 4 bases at V and 6 bases at J, with 13 bases between. The CDR3 sequence is 14 residues long. CDR1 is MDHEN, CDR2 SYDVKM, per germline. CDR3 loop: CASSSPSTVNEQFF. The CDR3 coding sequence is TGTGCCAGCAGTTCCCCCTCGACAGTCAATGAGCAGTTCTTC.

The V and J genes are TRBV6-5 and TRBJ2-2, with a possible D match to TRBD1 (6 bases). This CDR3 region has 14 residues. Trimming removed 7 bases from V and 2 bases from J, with 11 bases in between. The germline gives CDR1 MNHEY, CDR2 SVGAGI. This chain's CDR3 is CASTPGHNTGELFF. The DNA for the CDR3 is TGTGCCAGCACGCCGGGACACAACACCGGGGAGCTGTTTTTT.

The chain carries TRBV6-1 and TRBJ1-3, with 8 bases identical to TRBD1. The CDR3 spans 14 residues. Trimming cost V 7 bases and J 3 bases; bases outside gene matches: 5. CDR1 is MNHNS, CDR2 SASEGT, per germline. The CDR3 nucleotides read TGTGCCAGCATCCAGGGGGCTGATGGAAACACCATATATTTT. Residues: CASIQGADGNTIYF.

This chain joins TRBV7-9 and TRBJ2-7, with D uncertain. Trimming pared 1 base from V and 1 base from J, leaving 5 bases between. The germline V gene encodes CDR1 SEHNR and CDR2 FQNEAQ (reference sequence). The length of the CDR3 is 13 residues. In nucleotides, the CDR3 is TGTGCCAGCAGCTTAGGCCGGTCCTACGAGCAGTACTTC. This gives the protein CASSLGRSYEQYF.

This clone was detected a few times. The V call is TRBV28, the J call TRBJ1-1; 7 bases agree with TRBD1. This CDR3 region has 13 residues. Unmatched junction bases numbered 8, after V lost 6 bases and J lost 7 bases. Germline V gene lookup returns CDR1 MDHEN and CDR2 SYDVKM. The CDR3 reads CASRSTGPFEAFF. DNA of the CDR3: TGTGCCAGCAGATCGACAGGGCCCTTTGAAGCTTTCTTT.

The V call is TRBV7-3, the J call TRBJ2-4; 8 bases are a match to TRBD1. The CDR3 is 14 amino acids. Germline V gives CDR1 SGHTA, CDR2 FQGTGA. V was clipped by 6 bases and J by 6 bases; unmatched bases: 7. The CDR3 DNA reads TGTGCCAGCAGAAAACGACAGGGGCGAAACATTCAGTACTTC. Translated, it gives CASRKRQGRNIQYF.

This clone has only a few counts. The rearrangement links TRBV7-9 to TRBJ2-7; the match to TRBD1 covers 8 bases. Germline values: CDR1 SEHNR, CDR2 FQNEAQ (reference sequence). This CDR3 is built from 15 residues. V was pared by 1 base and J by 5 bases, with 7 bases of the junction left unmatched. The CDR3 reads CASSLVGQGAHEQYF. The CDR3 DNA follows: TGTGCCAGCAGCTTAGTTGGGCAGGGGGCACACGAGCAGTACTTC.

The V gene is TRBV4-1, the J gene TRBJ2-2, with D tentatively TRBD2 (5 bases). The CDR3 has 13 residues. The V gene lost 8 bases and the J gene lost 5 bases, with 12 bases spanning the gap. The germline CDR1 and CDR2 sequences are MGHRA and YSYEKL. The CDR3 bases are TGCGCCAGCTCTCCGGGGTCAACCGGGGAGCTGTTTTTT. Residues: CASSPGSTGELFF.

The rearrangement links TRBV6-4 to TRBJ1-2; 9 nucleotides line up with TRBD1. This CDR3 has 13 amino acids. V dropped 6 bases and J dropped 3; count of bases not matched to a gene: 2. CDR1 and CDR2 (germline): MRHNA, SNTAGT. The DNA for the CDR3 is TGTGCCAGCAGCAGGACAGGGGACTATGGCTACACCTTC. Translated: CASSRTGDYGYTF.

The chain couples TRBV18 to TRBJ1-1; tentatively, D is TRBD1 (6 bases). Trimming left V 8 bases short and J 0 bases short, with 10 bases between. The CDR3 extends over 13 amino acids. The germline gives CDR1 KGHSH, CDR2 LQKENI. CDR3 nucleotides: TGTGCCAGCCTCGGGGGGCTGAACACTGAAGCTTTCTTT. Its translation is CASLGGLNTEAFF.

This rearrangement joins TRBV5-1 to TRBJ2-5, with D possibly matching TRBD1 (6 bases). Trimming shortened V by 3 bases and J by 1 base, and 10 bases separated the two germline ends. The CDR3 length is 14 residues. The germline V gene has CDR1 SGHRS and CDR2 YFSETQ. The CDR3 reads CASSSQGAQETQYF. CDR3 nucleotides: TGCGCCAGCAGCTCACAGGGAGCCCAAGAGACCCAGTACTTC.

This chain links TRBV5-1 with TRBJ1-6, with a tentative D call TRBD1 (6 bases). The CDR3 runs to 15 residues. V lost 4 bases, J lost 5 bases, and 13 bases lay in between. The germline gives CDR1 SGHRS, CDR2 YFSETQ. CDR3 residues: CASSERGGNNSPLHF. CDR3 nucleotide sequence: TGCGCCAGCAGCGAAAGGGGGGGCAATAATTCACCCCTCCACTTT.

V is TRBV2 and J is TRBJ1-6; D may be TRBD1 (6 bases). The CDR3 extends over 16 amino acids. Per germline, CDR1 SNHLY and CDR2 FYNNEI. V dropped 6 bases and J dropped 0 bases, with 12 bases sitting between them. CDR3 coding DNA: TGTGCCAGCAGGGCAAGGGGGAGCTCCTATAATTCACCCCTCCACTTT. It specifies CASRARGSSYNSPLHF.